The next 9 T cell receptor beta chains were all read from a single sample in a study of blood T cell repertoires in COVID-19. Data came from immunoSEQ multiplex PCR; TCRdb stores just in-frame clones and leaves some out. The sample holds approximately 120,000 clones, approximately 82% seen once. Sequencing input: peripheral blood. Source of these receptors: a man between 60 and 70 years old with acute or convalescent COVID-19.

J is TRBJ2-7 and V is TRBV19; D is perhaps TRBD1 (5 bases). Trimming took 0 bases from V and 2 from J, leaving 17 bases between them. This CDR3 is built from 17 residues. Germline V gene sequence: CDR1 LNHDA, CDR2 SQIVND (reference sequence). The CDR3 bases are TGTGCCAGTAGTATAGACTGGGGCAGGCCGACACCCTACGAGCAGTACTTC. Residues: CASSIDWGRPTPYEQYF.

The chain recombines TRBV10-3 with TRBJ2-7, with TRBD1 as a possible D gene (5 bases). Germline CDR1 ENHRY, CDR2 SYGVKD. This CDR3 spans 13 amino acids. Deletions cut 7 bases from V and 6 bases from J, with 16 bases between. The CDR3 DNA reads TGTGCCATCACCCACACCCAAGGGGCCGAGCAGTACTTC. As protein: CAITHTQGAEQYF.

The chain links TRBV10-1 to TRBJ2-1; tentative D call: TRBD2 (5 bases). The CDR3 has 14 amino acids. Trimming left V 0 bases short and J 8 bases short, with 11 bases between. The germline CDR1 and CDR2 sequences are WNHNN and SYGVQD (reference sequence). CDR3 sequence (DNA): TGCGCCAGCAGTGAGTCCCCGGGAATCGATGAGCAGTTCTTC. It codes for CASSESPGIDEQFF.

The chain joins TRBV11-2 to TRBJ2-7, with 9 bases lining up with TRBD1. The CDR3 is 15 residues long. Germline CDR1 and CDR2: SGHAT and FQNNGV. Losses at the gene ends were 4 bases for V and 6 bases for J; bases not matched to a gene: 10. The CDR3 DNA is TGTGCCAGCAGCTCACTCAGGACAGGGGTGGGCGAGCAGTACTTC. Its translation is CASSSLRTGVGEQYF.

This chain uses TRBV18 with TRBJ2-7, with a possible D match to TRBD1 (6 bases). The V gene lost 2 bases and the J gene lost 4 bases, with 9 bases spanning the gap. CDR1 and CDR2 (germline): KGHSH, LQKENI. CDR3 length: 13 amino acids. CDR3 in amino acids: CASSPLRGYEQYF. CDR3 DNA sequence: TGTGCCAGCTCACCATTGAGGGGGTACGAGCAGTACTTC.

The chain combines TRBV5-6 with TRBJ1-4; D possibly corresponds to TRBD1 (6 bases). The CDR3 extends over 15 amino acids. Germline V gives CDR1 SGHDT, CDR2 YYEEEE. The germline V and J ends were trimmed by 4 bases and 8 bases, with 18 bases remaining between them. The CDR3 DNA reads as TGTGCCAGCAGCATCCGGGACATAAGAGGGGAAAAACTGTTTTTT. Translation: CASSIRDIRGEKLFF. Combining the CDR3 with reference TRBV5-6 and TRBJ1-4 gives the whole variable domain DAGVTQSPTHLIKTRGQQVTLRCSPKSGHDTVSWYQQALGQGPQFIFQYYEEEERQRGNFPDRFSGHQFPNYSSELNVNALLLGDSALYLCASSIRDIRGEKLFFGSGTQLSVL.

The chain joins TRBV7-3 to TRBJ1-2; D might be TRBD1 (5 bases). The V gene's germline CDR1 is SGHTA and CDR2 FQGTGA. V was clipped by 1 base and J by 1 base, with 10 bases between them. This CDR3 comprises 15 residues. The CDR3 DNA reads TGTGCCAGCAGCTTAAGTCCAGGGAATAACTATGGCTACACCTTC. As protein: CASSLSPGNNYGYTF.

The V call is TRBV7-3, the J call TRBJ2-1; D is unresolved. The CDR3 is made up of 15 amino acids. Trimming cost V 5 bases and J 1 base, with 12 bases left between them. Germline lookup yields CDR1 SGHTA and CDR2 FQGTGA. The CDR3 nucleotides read TGTGCCAGCAGCCCAGACTTGGGTTCCTACAATGAGCAGTTCTTC. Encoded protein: CASSPDLGSYNEQFF.

The CDR3 bases are TGTGCCAGCAGCTTAATAAGGGGACAGGGATACAATGAGCAGTTCTTC. It translates to CASSLIRGQGYNEQFF. V is TRBV5-5 and J is TRBJ2-1; 9 bases fit TRBD1. Germline lookup yields CDR1 SGHKS and CDR2 YYEKEE (reference sequence). The CDR3 sequence is 16 residues long. V shed 2 bases, J shed 4 bases, and the junction held 7 bases outside the gene matches.